Sequencing of this T cell receptor beta chain was carried out in a study of OX40 agonist ivuxolimab in advanced cancers. This CDR3 contains 14 residues. Study-wide points: CD8+ T cells (on average) carried more expanded clones than CD4+ T cells.

Note on this clone: Its specificity is unknown.

Data came from immunoSEQ multiplex PCR; TCRdb stores just in-frame clones and leaves some out. The sample consists of about 20,000 clones, roughly four fifths of them appearing once. The TCR originated in an adult with an advanced solid tumor such as melanoma, head and neck, liver or kidney cancer. The starting material was CD4+ or CD8+ T cells sorted from blood, obtained in a trial of the OX40 agonist ivuxolimab. V gene TRBV21-1 combines with J gene TRBJ2-3. TRBV21-1 is classified as a pseudogene. The CDR3 DNA reads as TGTGCCAGCAGGGGGGGCTTTAGCACAGATACGCAGTATTTT. Its protein is CASRGGFSTDTQYF.